Following are 28 T cell receptor beta chains from one sample sequenced in a study of cytomegalovirus exposure and HLA in healthy donors. PCR amplification relied on 60 Vbeta primers (plus 13 Jbeta primers). The method was immunoSEQ multiplex PCR; TCRdb's version includes in-frame clones alone and lacks a portion of them. The sample records 55,000 to 70,000 clones, more than 75% being singletons. Sequencing used PBMCs. The receptors here all came from a male donor in good health and CMV-seronegative.

The J gene is TRBJ1-2, the V gene TRBV19; 8 nucleotides match TRBD1. V was pared by 1 base and J by 4 bases, with 5 bases of the junction left unmatched. CDR3 length: 15 residues. Germline values: CDR1 LNHDA, CDR2 SQIVND (reference sequence). CDR3 protein: CASSIARDRFYGYTF. In nucleotides, the CDR3 is TGTGCCAGTAGTATAGCCCGGGACAGGTTCTATGGCTACACCTTC. Full variable domain (missing parts from reference TRBV19 and TRBJ1-2): DGGITQSPKYLFRKEGQNVTLSCEQNLNHDAMYWYRQDPGQGLRLIYYSQIVNDFQKGDIAEGYSVSREKKESFPLTVTSAQKNPTAFYLCASSIARDRFYGYTFGSGTRLTVV.

The V gene is TRBV7-2, the J gene TRBJ2-5; D ambiguous. The germline gives CDR1 SGHTA, CDR2 FQGNSA. Trimming shortened V by 2 bases and J by 2 bases, and 9 bases separated the two germline ends. The CDR3 has 14 residues. In DNA, the CDR3 is TGTGCCAGCAGCTTACGGTACCAACAAGAGACCCAGTACTTC. Its translation is CASSLRYQQETQYF.

Regarding this clone: Its ends do not fully match the called genes, so a read error is possible. The chain employs TRBV7-9 and TRBJ2-7; 8 bases fit TRBD2. Germline values: CDR1 SEHNR, CDR2 FQNEAQ (reference sequence). The CDR3 has 15 residues. This CDR3 reads CSSSSRGGVTYEQYF. The DNA for the CDR3 is TGTTCCAGCAGCTCCCGGGGGGGGGTCACCTACGAGCAGTACTTC.

The chain recombines TRBV5-4 with TRBJ2-3; 9 bases agree with TRBD2. V gave up 4 bases and J gave up 0 bases; unmatched junction bases: 3. CDR1 SGHNT and CDR2 YYREEE come from the germline V gene (reference sequence). CDR3 length: 15 amino acids. CDR3 sequence (DNA): TGTGCCAGCAGCCTTAGCGGGAGCAGCACAGATACGCAGTATTTT. The encoded protein is CASSLSGSSTDTQYF.

The J gene is TRBJ1-2, the V gene TRBV6-1, with 9 bases that match TRBD1. The CDR3 extends over 15 amino acids. With V trimmed by 6 bases and J by 8 bases, 13 bases remained unmatched. CDR1 and CDR2 from the germline V gene are MNHNS and SASEGT. Here the CDR3 reads CASSLYSGQGIGYTF. The DNA of the CDR3 is TGTGCCAGCAGCCTATATTCGGGACAGGGTATCGGCTACACCTTC.

This chain uses TRBV7-2 with TRBJ1-1; 9 bases fit TRBD1. Germline V gene lookup returns CDR1 SGHTA and CDR2 FQGNSA. The V and J ends lost 5 bases and 4 bases, in that order; junction bases with no gene match: 11. The CDR3 extends over 16 amino acids. The CDR3 protein is CASSPGTGKLATEAFF. CDR3 nucleotide sequence: TGTGCCAGCAGCCCGGGGACAGGGAAATTAGCCACTGAAGCTTTCTTT.

The chain is built from TRBV7-3 and TRBJ2-5; no definite D call. Trimming cost V 0 bases and J 1 base, with 9 bases left between them. CDR1 SGHTA and CDR2 FQGTGA come from the germline V gene. This CDR3 region has 15 residues. CDR3 sequence: CASSLTGTSQETQYF. The DNA of the CDR3 is TGTGCCAGCAGCTTAACGGGCACCTCCCAAGAGACCCAGTACTTC.

V usage is TRBV4-3 and J usage is TRBJ2-4; 9 bases align to TRBD1. This CDR3 comprises 12 residues. V lost 2 bases to trimming and J lost 16 bases; unmatched junction nucleotides: 6. In germline, CDR1 is LGHNA, CDR2 YSLEER. CDR3 residues: CASSQSGTGLYF. As DNA, the CDR3 is TGCGCCAGCAGCCAAAGTGGGACAGGGTTATACTTC.

This clone appeared once. V usage is TRBV2 and J usage is TRBJ2-5; 7 bases map to TRBD1. The junction had 3 bases not matched to a gene; V was cut back by 10 bases and J by 1 base. This CDR3 is built from 12 residues. Germline-derived CDR1 and CDR2 are SNHLY and FYNNEI. This CDR3 reads CATQGSQETQYF. The CDR3 DNA reads as TGTGCCACACAGGGGTCCCAAGAGACCCAGTACTTC. The full variable domain, rest sourced from reference TRBV2 and TRBJ2-5, is EPEVTQTPSHQVTQMGQEVILRCVPISNHLYFYWYRQILGQKVEFLVSFYNNEISEKSEIFDDQFSVERPDGSNFTLKIRSTKLEDSAMYFCATQGSQETQYFGPGTRLLVL.

A word on this clone: Compared with germline, one end of the junction differs, possibly owing to a read error. At the DNA level, this CDR3 is encoded by other sequences in the same sample as well. The chain combines TRBV30 with TRBJ2-2; 8 bases align to TRBD1. The CDR3 runs to 13 residues. In germline, CDR1 is GTSNPN, CDR2 SVGIG (reference sequence). The CDR3 DNA sequence: TGTGCCAGAAACACAGGGGGGTTCGGGGAACTGTTTTTT. Its translation is CARNTGGFGELFF.

The chain recombines TRBV27 with TRBJ2-5; possibly TRBD2 for D (6 bases). The CDR3 covers 14 residues. From germline, CDR1 is MNHEY and CDR2 SMNVEV (reference sequence). V lost 3 bases to trimming and J lost 7 bases, with 15 bases between them. The CDR3 sequence is CASSFGTRTGTQYF. DNA for the CDR3: TGTGCCAGCAGTTTCGGGACTCGTACAGGGACCCAGTACTTC.

V gene TRBV19 combines with J gene TRBJ2-3, with a tentative D call TRBD2 (6 bases). This CDR3 comprises 12 residues. Trimming pared 4 bases from V and 5 bases from J, leaving 7 bases between. The germline CDR1 and CDR2 sequences are LNHDA and SQIVND (reference sequence). The CDR3 coding sequence is TGTGCCAGTAGTAACGGGAGAGATACGCAGTATTTT. Its translation: CASSNGRDTQYF.

The chain employs TRBV19 and TRBJ1-1, with 7 nucleotides matching TRBD1. Per the germline V gene, CDR1 is LNHDA and CDR2 is SQIVND (reference sequence). The CDR3 runs to 15 residues. V dropped 6 bases and J dropped 1; count of bases not matched to a gene: 8. The CDR3 loop is CASRQQGTPNTEAFF. CDR3 nucleotides: TGTGCCAGTAGACAACAGGGGACCCCGAACACTGAAGCTTTCTTT. Full variable domain (remainder filled in from reference TRBV19 and TRBJ1-1): DGGITQSPKYLFRKEGQNVTLSCEQNLNHDAMYWYRQDPGQGLRLIYYSQIVNDFQKGDIAEGYSVSREKKESFPLTVTSAQKNPTAFYLCASRQQGTPNTEAFFGQGTRLTVV.

This clone was seen a handful of times. This rearrangement joins TRBV4-3 to TRBJ1-4, with D uncertain. The germline V gene has CDR1 LGHNA and CDR2 YSLEER. V was cut by 1 base and J by 3 bases, with 15 bases left in between. This CDR3 is built from 17 residues. The CDR3 bases are TGCGCCAGCAGCCAAGTAATGAGGGTTAGAGCTAATGAAAAACTGTTTTTT. Translation: CASSQVMRVRANEKLFF.

The rearrangement links TRBV5-1 to TRBJ2-7, with 9 positions matching TRBD2. The CDR3 length is 16 residues. Germline loops: CDR1 SGHRS, CDR2 YFSETQ. The trim removed 4 bases at V and 6 bases at J, leaving 14 bases unmatched. DNA for the CDR3: TGCGCCAGCAGCCCGCAAGGGGGCGGGGGGGCGGTCGAGCAGTACTTC. Protein: CASSPQGGGGAVEQYF.

The V gene is TRBV7-2, the J gene TRBJ1-2; no reliable D call. The germline V and J ends were trimmed by 1 base and 5 bases, with 11 bases remaining between them. Germline values: CDR1 SGHTA, CDR2 FQGNSA. The CDR3 is made up of 14 amino acids. CDR3 residues: CASSLGGGSYGYTF. The CDR3 bases are TGTGCCAGCAGCTTAGGCGGCGGATCTTATGGCTACACCTTC.

The CDR3 loop is CASSSPPRTGGRSPLHF. The CDR3 DNA sequence: TGTGCCAGCAGTTCTCCTCCTCGGACAGGGGGAAGGTCACCCCTCCACTTT. The V gene is TRBV27, the J gene TRBJ1-6, with 10 bases lining up with TRBD1. The CDR3 extends over 17 amino acids. V trimming: 4 bases; J trimming: 10 bases; junction bases outside the gene matches: 13. Per the germline V gene, CDR1 is MNHEY and CDR2 is SMNVEV (reference sequence).

This chain links TRBV6-6 with TRBJ2-1; TRBD2 aligns across 9 bases. Germline V lookup: CDR1 MNHNY, CDR2 SVGAGI (reference sequence). V lost 0 bases to trimming and J lost 5 bases; unmatched junction nucleotides: 5. The CDR3 is 16 residues long. The CDR3 region is CASSYSSSGGHNEQFF. CDR3 DNA sequence: TGTGCCAGCAGTTACTCGAGTAGCGGGGGCCACAATGAGCAGTTCTTC.

The chain carries TRBV7-9 and TRBJ1-2; 7 nucleotides match TRBD1. With V trimmed by 8 bases and J by 4 bases, 22 bases remained unmatched. This CDR3 is 18 amino acids long. The germline gives CDR1 SEHNR, CDR2 FQNEAQ (reference sequence). CDR3 sequence: CASGPETGQVLILYGYTF. The CDR3 bases are TGTGCCAGCGGACCAGAAACCGGACAGGTTCTAATCCTCTATGGCTACACCTTC.

The table lists this clone with a few counts. The chain carries TRBV6-1 and TRBJ1-3; D is unclear. Trimming took off 1 base at V and 8 bases at J, with 6 bases between the two ends. Germline values: CDR1 MNHNS, CDR2 SASEGT. CDR3 length: 12 amino acids. CDR3 sequence: CASSEVSDTIYF. CDR3 sequence (DNA): TGTGCCAGCAGTGAAGTGTCGGACACCATATATTTT.

CDR3 in amino acids: CASSQLQETQYF. DNA for the CDR3: TGTGCCAGCAGTCAGTTACAAGAGACCCAGTACTTC. The chain links TRBV2 to TRBJ2-5, with D unclear. The CDR3 has 12 amino acids. Germline CDR1 is SNHLY and CDR2 is FYNNEI. Deletions cut 5 bases from V and 2 bases from J, with 6 bases between. The full variable domain, in which reference TRBV2 and TRBJ2-5 provide the parts outside the CDR3, is EPEVTQTPSHQVTQMGQEVILRCVPISNHLYFYWYRQILGQKVEFLVSFYNNEISEKSEIFDDQFSVERPDGSNFTLKIRSTKLEDSAMYFCASSQLQETQYFGPGTRLLVL.

Comment on this clone: This sample includes further DNA sequences coding for the same CDR3. This sequence joins TRBV11-2 and TRBJ1-4; D gene unclear. There are 14 residues in the CDR3. Trimming stripped 5 bases from V and 0 bases from J, with 7 bases between. Germline CDR1 and CDR2: SGHAT and FQNNGV. The CDR3 DNA is TGTGCCAGCAGCCCACTTGCAACTAATGAAAAACTGTTTTTT. This codes for CASSPLATNEKLFF. The variable domain in full, with the rest retrieved from reference TRBV11-2 and TRBJ1-4, is EAGVAQSPRYKIIEKRQSVAFWCNPISGHATLYWYQQILGQGPKLLIQFQNNGVVDDSQLPKDRFSAERLKGVDSTLKIQPAKLEDSAVYLCASSPLATNEKLFFGSGTQLSVL.

This clone has just a few counts. The rearrangement joins TRBV6-6 to TRBJ2-7; unclear D gene. Trimming pared 5 bases from V and 8 bases from J, leaving 10 bases between. This CDR3 contains 11 residues. Germline lookup yields CDR1 MNHNY and CDR2 SVGAGI (reference sequence). CDR3 in amino acids: CASSLLSQQYF. The CDR3 bases are TGTGCCAGCAGTCTACTAAGTCAGCAGTACTTC.

The V and J genes are TRBV19 and TRBJ1-6; 7 bases map to TRBD1. With V trimmed by 4 bases and J by 7 bases, 4 bases remained unmatched. CDR3 length: 14 amino acids. CDR1 and CDR2 from the germline V gene are LNHDA and SQIVND (reference sequence). The CDR3 loop is CASSTTTGNSPLHF. The CDR3 DNA is TGTGCCAGTAGTACTACGACAGGGAATTCACCCCTCCACTTT.

The J gene is TRBJ1-2, the V gene TRBV7-9; TRBD1 matches at 8 bases. With 5 bases clipped from V and 5 bases from J, the junction kept 10 bases outside the gene matches. Germline-derived CDR1 and CDR2 are SEHNR and FQNEAQ (reference sequence). The CDR3 sequence is 15 residues long. The CDR3 here is CASSNSGQGLYGYTF. CDR3 DNA sequence: TGTGCCAGCAGCAATTCAGGACAGGGTCTATATGGCTACACCTTC.

The chain carries TRBV7-9 and TRBJ1-1; no clear D gene. Trimming pared 5 bases from V and 6 bases from J, leaving 16 bases between. CDR1 is SEHNR, CDR2 FQNEAQ, per germline (reference sequence). This CDR3 has 14 amino acids. The CDR3 DNA sequence: TGTGCCAGCAGCGAACGACTGGCGGGTTCTGAAGCTTTCTTT. This encodes CASSERLAGSEAFF.

The chain combines TRBV25-1 with TRBJ1-1, with 7 bases matching TRBD1. Germline V CDR1 and CDR2: MGHDK, SYGVNS. The CDR3 is made up of 12 amino acids. The V segment lost 4 bases and the J segment 9 bases; nucleotides outside the gene matches: 5. The CDR3 spells CASSAPGQQAFF. In DNA, the CDR3 is TGTGCCAGCAGTGCACCGGGACAGCAAGCTTTCTTT.

This clone showed up just a few times. The chain uses TRBV5-1 and TRBJ2-7; D may be TRBD1 (5 bases). Trimming took 5 bases from V and 0 from J, leaving 9 bases between them. Germline CDR1 reads SGHRS; CDR2 reads YFSETQ. The CDR3 is 13 amino acids. DNA of the CDR3: TGCGCCAGCAGTACCGACAGCTCCTACGAGCAGTACTTC. Translating it yields CASSTDSSYEQYF.